One and the same sample provided the 30 T cell receptor beta chains below, sequenced in a study of beta chain features in type 1 diabetes. Expressed TCRB transcripts were sequenced because the entire RNA isolate underwent reverse transcription. The repertoire was sequenced with immunoSEQ multiplex PCR; TCRdb's copy has only in-frame clones and lacks some. The repertoire holds around 340,000 clones, with around a fifth as singletons. The sample taken for sequencing was naive CD4+ T cells from blood. These receptors all stem from a woman aged 18-29 years in good health.

The genes are TRBV5-4 and TRBJ1-3; TRBD1 aligns across 8 bases. V shed 4 bases and J 2 bases; nucleotides not matched to a gene: 2. CDR3 length: 14 residues. In germline, CDR1 is SGHNT, CDR2 YYREEE (reference sequence). CDR3 protein: CASSQGQAGNTIYF. The CDR3 nucleotides read TGTGCCAGCAGCCAGGGACAGGCTGGAAACACCATATATTTT.

V is TRBV7-9 and J is TRBJ1-4; the match to TRBD1 covers 9 bases. V dropped 4 bases and J dropped 10; count of bases not matched to a gene: 13. The CDR3 has 16 amino acids. The germline CDR1 and CDR2 sequences are SEHNR and FQNEAQ (reference sequence). The CDR3 DNA sequence: TGTGCCAGCAGCTCCCGGGACAGGGCTCACCGGGGAAAACTGTTTTTT. It encodes CASSSRDRAHRGKLFF. The entire variable domain, with the rest obtained from reference TRBV7-9 and TRBJ1-4, is as follows: DTGVSQNPRHKITKRGQNVTFRCDPISEHNRLYWYRQTLGQGPEFLTYFQNEAQLEKSRLLSDRFSAERPKGSFSTLEIQRTEQGDSAMYLCASSSRDRAHRGKLFFGSGTQLSVL.

CDR3 coding DNA: TGTGCCAGCAGTTTGGACTCGGGTACTGAAGCTTTCTTT. Its protein is CASSLDSGTEAFF. The chain has TRBV2 and TRBJ1-1; no definite D call. Germline V CDR1 and CDR2: SNHLY, FYNNEI. Trimming removed 5 bases from V and 5 bases from J, with 12 bases in between. This CDR3 is 13 amino acids long.

The chain couples TRBV7-9 to TRBJ2-7, with 8 nucleotides matching TRBD2. Losses at the gene ends were 3 bases for V and 3 bases for J; bases not matched to a gene: 7. This CDR3 region has 15 residues. CDR1 SEHNR and CDR2 FQNEAQ come from the germline V gene (reference sequence). The CDR3, as DNA: TGTGCCAGCAGCTTGGCCGGGACTAGGGGCTACGAGCAGTACTTC. The encoded protein is CASSLAGTRGYEQYF.

This rearrangement joins TRBV15 to TRBJ2-2, with unresolved D. V lost 1 base and J lost 6, with 9 bases in between. Germline values: CDR1 LNHNV, CDR2 YYDKDF (reference sequence). The CDR3 runs 14 residues. DNA for the CDR3: TGTGCCACCAGCAGAGTTGCCCAGGCCGGGGAGCTGTTTTTT. It encodes CATSRVAQAGELFF.

This rearrangement joins TRBV7-9 to TRBJ2-7, with TRBD2 identical over 8 bases. CDR3 size: 14 residues. The V gene end was trimmed by 4 bases and the J gene end by 5 bases; junction bases not matched to a gene: 7. Germline-derived CDR1 and CDR2 are SEHNR and FQNEAQ (reference sequence). CDR3 sequence: CASSSRPGGDEQYF. CDR3 DNA: TGTGCCAGCAGCTCTCGCCCGGGGGGGGACGAGCAGTACTTC.

The V call is TRBV7-8, the J call TRBJ2-3; D is ambiguous. The CDR3 consists of 12 residues. Germline V gene data show CDR1 as SGHVS and CDR2 as FQNEAQ. Trimming shortened V by 5 bases and J by 4 bases, and 7 bases separated the two germline ends. CDR3 region: CASSPYADTQYF. CDR3 nucleotides: TGTGCCAGCAGCCCCTACGCAGATACGCAGTATTTT.

This clone was picked up a small number of times. The chain uses TRBV30 and TRBJ1-1; TRBD1 aligns across 7 bases. Per the germline V gene, CDR1 is GTSNPN and CDR2 is SVGIG (reference sequence). This CDR3 comprises 16 residues. V shed 7 bases and J 0 bases; nucleotides not matched to a gene: 14. Here the CDR3 reads CAFLRPTGRVNTEAFF. In nucleotides, the CDR3 is TGTGCCTTCCTACGACCGACAGGGAGAGTGAACACTGAAGCTTTCTTT.

The chain links TRBV29-1 to TRBJ2-1; 9 positions match TRBD1. With V trimmed by 6 bases and J by 4 bases, 10 bases remained unmatched. The germline V gene encodes CDR1 SQVTM and CDR2 ANQGSEA. The CDR3 loop spans 15 amino acids. The CDR3, as DNA: TGCAGCGTGCCCCGGGGGACAGGGAGGTACAATGAGCAGTTCTTC. Protein: CSVPRGTGRYNEQFF.

This clone was counted only a few times. The chain combines TRBV19 with TRBJ2-1, with a weak D call TRBD2 (6 bases). The CDR3 contains 15 residues. The germline gives CDR1 LNHDA, CDR2 SQIVND (reference sequence). V dropped 2 bases and J dropped 5 bases, with 13 bases sitting between them. CDR3 bases: TGTGCCAGTAGTATATTCGGCGGGATCGACAATGAGCAGTTCTTC. This encodes CASSIFGGIDNEQFF.

J is TRBJ1-1 and V is TRBV7-2; D not certain. CDR1 is SGHTA and CDR2 is FQGNSA in the germline V gene. V was trimmed by 0 bases and J by 8 bases, leaving 16 bases between them. This CDR3 contains 15 residues. CDR3 nucleotide sequence: TGTGCCAGCAGCTTAGCGATGCGGGGATGGGGAGAAGCTTTCTTT. Protein sequence: CASSLAMRGWGEAFF.

The chain joins TRBV4-1 to TRBJ2-7, with TRBD1 matching over 7 bases. The ends lost 3 bases at V and 4 bases at J; junction bases unmatched: 9. Germline V gene sequence: CDR1 MGHRA, CDR2 YSYEKL. The CDR3 totals 15 residues. CDR3 nucleotides: TGCGCCAGCAGCCAGGATACAGGGGTGGGGTACGAGCAGTACTTC. It is translated as CASSQDTGVGYEQYF.

V is TRBV23-1 and J is TRBJ1-1, with D possibly TRBD1 on 5 matching bases. TRBV23-1 is flagged as an ORF with uncertain function. This CDR3 spans 14 amino acids. Trimming removed 0 bases at V and 4 bases at J, with 9 bases between. DNA for the CDR3: TGCGCCAGCAGTCAATCGACGGGGGGCACTGAAGCTTTCTTT. As protein: CASSQSTGGTEAFF.

The rearrangement uses TRBV4-1 and TRBJ2-7, with 12 nucleotides matching TRBD2. V was clipped by 2 bases and J by 3 bases; unmatched bases: 8. This CDR3 is 17 amino acids long. Per germline, CDR1 MGHRA and CDR2 YSYEKL. The CDR3 loop reads CASSQRTSGTGFYEQYF. CDR3 sequence (DNA): TGCGCCAGCAGCCAAAGGACTAGCGGGACCGGATTCTACGAGCAGTACTTC.

This clone was recorded a few times. This chain uses TRBV7-6 with TRBJ2-7; D may be TRBD1 (7 bases). This CDR3 contains 15 residues. V was pared by 0 bases and J by 2 bases, with 11 bases between. Per germline, CDR1 SGHVS and CDR2 FNYEAQ. The CDR3 reads CASSLAEGAPYEQYF. The CDR3 region has the DNA TGTGCCAGCAGCTTAGCGGAGGGGGCACCCTACGAGCAGTACTTC.

This clone was seen a handful of times. The chain has TRBV7-9 and TRBJ2-3; the match to TRBD1 covers 10 bases. Germline V gene sequence: CDR1 SEHNR, CDR2 FQNEAQ (reference sequence). Trimming cost V 7 bases and J 5 bases; bases outside gene matches: 3. This CDR3 is built from 13 residues. This CDR3 reads CASKGQGRDTQYF. The CDR3 nucleotides read TGTGCCAGCAAGGGACAGGGGCGAGATACGCAGTATTTT.

The rearrangement uses TRBV30 and TRBJ1-3, with D unresolved. This CDR3 is 11 amino acids long. Germline V CDR1 and CDR2: GTSNPN, SVGIG (reference sequence). Trimming left V 3 bases short and J 8 bases short, with 8 bases between. The chain's CDR3 is CAWSPSDTIYF. Here the CDR3 DNA reads TGTGCCTGGAGCCCCTCCGACACCATATATTTT.

In its sample, this clone was seen a few times. The rearrangement joins TRBV5-1 to TRBJ2-6; 9 nucleotides agree with TRBD1. Germline assignment: CDR1 SGHRS and CDR2 YFSETQ. CDR3 size: 18 residues. After removal of 2 bases from V and 0 bases from J, the junction contained 6 bases not matched to a gene. CDR3 sequence reads: CASSFRTGVNSGANVLTF. The CDR3 DNA sequence: TGCGCCAGCAGCTTTAGGACAGGGGTCAACTCTGGGGCCAACGTCCTGACTTTC.

The chain joins TRBV5-4 to TRBJ2-2, with D perhaps TRBD1 (6 bases). V was trimmed by 4 bases and J by 1 base, leaving 11 bases between them. This CDR3 contains 15 residues. Germline V lookup: CDR1 SGHNT, CDR2 YYREEE (reference sequence). The CDR3 loop reads CASSPDSLNTGELFF. The DNA of the CDR3 is TGTGCCAGCAGCCCGGACAGCTTGAACACCGGGGAGCTGTTTTTT. Looking up the rest from reference TRBV5-4 and TRBJ2-2 gives the full variable domain: ETGVTQSPTHLIKTRGQQVTLRCSSQSGHNTVSWYQQALGQGPQFIFQYYREEENGRGNFPPRFSGLQFPNYSSELNVNALELDDSALYLCASSPDSLNTGELFFGEGSRLTVL.

J is TRBJ2-1 and V is TRBV7-9; the match to TRBD1 covers 7 bases. The CDR3 is made up of 15 amino acids. The J segment lost 5 bases and the V segment lost 4 bases, leaving 8 bases of the junction unmatched. Per germline, CDR1 SEHNR and CDR2 FQNEAQ (reference sequence). CDR3 in amino acids: CASSSNRGKNNEQFF. Here the CDR3 DNA reads TGTGCCAGCAGCTCCAACAGGGGTAAAAACAATGAGCAGTTCTTC.

In this sample, this clone turned up a few times. The chain employs TRBV5-1 and TRBJ1-2; no firm D call. Trimming stripped 4 bases from V and 7 bases from J, with 14 bases between. The length of the CDR3 is 13 residues. Germline CDR1 SGHRS, CDR2 YFSETQ. CDR3 amino acids: CASSPVFDGGYTF. In DNA, the CDR3 is TGCGCCAGCAGCCCGGTCTTTGATGGTGGCTACACCTTC.

This clone has more than one count but fewer than ten. The rearrangement uses TRBV29-1 and TRBJ2-6; D might be TRBD1 (6 bases). V dropped 6 bases and J dropped 4 bases, with 10 bases sitting between them. The CDR3 spans 13 residues. Germline values: CDR1 SQVTM, CDR2 ANQGSEA. The DNA of the CDR3 is TGCAGCGTAACAGGGAACGGGGCCAACGTCCTGACTTTC. This sequence encodes CSVTGNGANVLTF. The full variable domain, completed using reference TRBV29-1 and TRBJ2-6, is SAVISQKPSRDICQRGTSLTIQCQVDSQVTMMFWYRQQPGQSLTLIATANQGSEATYESGFVIDKFPISRPNLTFSTLTVSNMSPEDSSIYLCSVTGNGANVLTFGAGSRLTVL.

The table lists this clone with a few counts. The chain's CDR3 is CASSLAWGNYGYTF. CDR3 nucleotide sequence: TGTGCCAGCAGCTTAGCATGGGGCAACTATGGCTACACCTTC. The rearrangement links TRBV13 to TRBJ1-2, with D possibly TRBD1 on 5 matching bases. CDR1 and CDR2 from the germline V gene are PRHDT and FYEKMQ (reference sequence). V lost 1 base to trimming and J lost 2 bases, with 8 bases between them. This CDR3 has 14 amino acids.

This clone was recorded a few times. The V and J genes are TRBV4-2 and TRBJ1-2, with D uncertain. The germline V gene has CDR1 LGHNA and CDR2 YNFKEQ. Trimming removed 0 bases at V and 3 bases at J, with 17 bases between. The CDR3 consists of 17 residues. The CDR3 loop reads CASSQDLVPGRDYGYTF. CDR3 nucleotide sequence: TGTGCCAGCAGCCAAGATCTTGTTCCGGGGAGGGACTATGGCTACACCTTC.

This clone appeared a few times. The chain recombines TRBV7-8 with TRBJ1-1; 7 bases agree with TRBD1. This CDR3 has 16 residues. CDR1 is SGHVS and CDR2 is FQNEAQ in the germline V gene. The junction had 7 bases not matched to a gene; V was cut back by 2 bases and J by 1 base. CDR3 DNA: TGTGCCAGCAGCTTAATAGGGGGCGCAGAGAACACTGAAGCTTTCTTT. Encoded protein: CASSLIGGAENTEAFF. The full variable domain, rest sourced from reference TRBV7-8 and TRBJ1-1, is GAGVSQSPRYKVAKRGQDVALRCDPISGHVSLFWYQQALGQGPEFLTYFQNEAQLDKSGLPSDRFFAERPEGSVSTLKIQRTQQEDSAVYLCASSLIGGAENTEAFFGQGTRLTVV.

This clone occurred a few times. The CDR3 spells CASMKGPGETQYF. The CDR3, as DNA: TGTGCCAGCATGAAAGGTCCAGGAGAGACCCAGTACTTC. The rearrangement uses TRBV7-3 and TRBJ2-5; D not certain. The V and J ends lost 7 bases and 4 bases respectively, with 13 bases between them. CDR3 size: 13 residues. CDR1 and CDR2 from the germline V gene are SGHTA and FQGTGA. The full variable domain, rest sourced from reference TRBV7-3 and TRBJ2-5, is GAGVSQTPSNKVTEKGKYVELRCDPISGHTALYWYRQSLGQGPEFLIYFQGTGAADDSGLPNDRFFAVRPEGSVSTLKIQRTERGDSAVYLCASMKGPGETQYFGPGTRLLVL.

This rearrangement joins TRBV7-2 to TRBJ2-1; 10 bases agree with TRBD2. V dropped 5 bases and J dropped 7; count of bases not matched to a gene: 8. Per germline, CDR1 SGHTA and CDR2 FQGNSA. This CDR3 contains 15 residues. CDR3: CASSASSGSRNEQFF. CDR3 DNA: TGTGCCAGCAGCGCGTCTAGCGGGAGTAGAAATGAGCAGTTCTTC.

Only a few counts were recorded for this clone. J is TRBJ2-2 and V is TRBV9; 9 bases line up with TRBD1. The CDR3 covers 16 residues. In germline, CDR1 is SGDLS, CDR2 YYNGEE. The junction had 7 bases not matched to a gene; V was cut back by 4 bases and J by 3 bases. In DNA form, the CDR3 reads TGTGCCAGCAGCCGGGACAGGGACCTGTACACCGGGGAGCTGTTTTTT. It encodes CASSRDRDLYTGELFF.

The chain combines TRBV18 with TRBJ2-3; D unresolved. Trimming took off 3 bases at V and 4 bases at J, with 8 bases between the two ends. The germline gives CDR1 KGHSH, CDR2 LQKENI. The CDR3 totals 13 residues. CDR3 sequence reads: CASSPGVSDTQYF. CDR3 DNA: TGTGCCAGCTCACCTGGAGTATCAGATACGCAGTATTTT.

The table lists this clone with a few counts. This chain links TRBV9 with TRBJ2-1; 15 bases align to TRBD2. This CDR3 comprises 17 residues. With 4 bases clipped from V and 7 bases from J, the junction kept 9 bases outside the gene matches. The germline CDR1 and CDR2 sequences are SGDLS and YYNGEE. CDR3 sequence: CASSFRTSGRAWNEQFF. The CDR3 coding sequence is TGTGCCAGCAGCTTCCGGACTAGCGGGAGGGCATGGAATGAGCAGTTCTTC.